These T cell receptor beta chains were read from a single sample in a study of CD8+ T cells in alopecia areata. TCRdb's table, derived via immunoSEQ multiplex PCR, lists solely in-frame clones and lacks some. The top ten clones hold less than 3.5% of a sample with approximately 200,000 clones, roughly three fifths of them seen once. Specimen: CD4+ T cells sorted from blood, collected at week 4, from a patient treated with tofacitinib. The receptors here all came from a human donor with alopecia areata. CDR3s include the opening cysteine and the closing phenylalanine or tryptophan. D genes are given only for firm matches. A clone size is listed for some rows: how often the clone was seen (once, few, many), or a class if it is expanded.

V	J	length	size	D	CDR3	DNA
TRBV29-1	TRBJ1-2	15	.	.	CSVDPSGTRNYGYTF	TGCAGCGTTGATCCCAGTGGGACACGAAACTATGGCTACACCTTC
TRBV29-1	TRBJ1-5	12	once	TRBD1	CSVGQGDQPQHF	TGCAGCGTCGGACAGGGGGATCAGCCCCAGCATTTT
TRBV29-1	TRBJ1-1	10	.	TRBD1	CSARTGQAFF	TGCAGCGCCCGGACAGGGCAGGCTTTCTTT
TRBV4-1	TRBJ1-5	16	.	.	CASSQVGRGSNQPQHF	TGCGCCAGCAGCCAAGTCGGCAGGGGTAGCAATCAGCCCCAGCATTTT
TRBV30	TRBJ1-3	14	.	.	CAWSVGRTGNTIYF	TGTGCCTGGAGTGTAGGGAGAACTGGAAACACCATATATTTT
TRBV30	TRBJ1-4	15	.	.	CAWSVTGRLNEKLFF	TGTGCCTGGAGTGTCACCGGACGGCTTAATGAAAAACTGTTTTTT
TRBV6-5	TRBJ1-2	14	.	.	CASSYSLGAYGYTF	TGTGCCAGCAGTTACTCTCTTGGTGCTTATGGCTACACCTTC
TRBV9	TRBJ2-5	15	.	.	CASSVDPGPQETQYF	TGTGCCAGCAGCGTAGATCCGGGGCCACAAGAGACCCAGTACTTC
TRBV5-1	TRBJ2-5	14	few	TRBD2	CASSLLAGQETQYF	TGCGCCAGCAGCTTACTAGCGGGGCAAGAGACCCAGTACTTC
TRBV29-1	TRBJ1-1	14	.	.	CSVEVGAGDTEAFF	TGCAGCGTTGAGGTGGGGGCCGGGGACACTGAAGCTTTCTTT
TRBV12-5	TRBJ1-2	13	.	.	CASGYDNPRGYTF	TGTGCTAGTGGTTATGACAACCCGCGGGGCTACACCTTC
TRBV7-9	TRBJ2-1	15	.	.	CASSLVTGSYNEQFF	TGTGCCAGCAGCTTAGTTACAGGGTCCTACAATGAGCAGTTCTTC
TRBV25-1	TRBJ2-1	15	.	.	CASSDVSGIYNEQFF	TGTGCCAGCAGTGACGTCTCCGGGATATACAATGAGCAGTTCTTC
TRBV25-1	TRBJ1-2	13	.	TRBD1	CASSDRTGHGYTF	TGTGCCAGCAGTGACCGGACAGGGCATGGCTACACCTTC
TRBV30	TRBJ1-1	13	few	.	CAWRWVGGTEAFF	TGTGCCTGGAGATGGGTGGGGGGCACTGAAGCTTTCTTT
TRBV5-1	TRBJ2-1	15	.	.	CASSRGGSSYNEQFF	TGCGCCAGCAGCCGCGGGGGCAGCTCCTACAATGAGCAGTTCTTC
TRBV28	TRBJ2-7	12	.	.	CASTTSPYEQYF	TGTGCCAGCACTACCTCTCCCTACGAGCAGTACTTC
TRBV19	TRBJ2-5	12	.	.	CASSIGLETQYF	TGTGCCAGTAGTATAGGATTGGAGACCCAGTACTTC
TRBV5-1	TRBJ1-2	14	.	.	CASSLEFEVLGYTF	TGCGCCAGCAGCTTGGAGTTTGAGGTGCTTGGCTACACCTTC
TRBV5-6	TRBJ2-3	13	.	TRBD2	CASSPGGTDTQYF	TGTGCCAGCAGTCCGGGGGGGACAGATACGCAGTATTTT
TRBV30	TRBJ1-2	13	.	.	CAWSVGRGYGYTF	TGTGCCTGGAGTGTAGGCAGGGGATACGGCTACACCTTC
TRBV13	TRBJ2-7	11	.	.	CASSIVYEQYF	TGTGCCAGCAGCATAGTTTACGAGCAGTACTTC
TRBV29-1	TRBJ1-5	12	.	.	CSVLDRNQPQHF	TGCAGCGTTCTGGACAGAAATCAGCCCCAGCATTTT
TRBV30	TRBJ2-5	12	few	.	CAWSPGRETQYF	TGTGCCTGGAGCCCTGGGCGGGAGACCCAGTACTTC
TRBV29-1	TRBJ2-2	14	few	TRBD1	CSVAGTANTGELFF	TGCAGCGTTGCAGGGACAGCGAACACCGGGGAGCTGTTTTTT
TRBV30	TRBJ1-1	13	.	.	CAWIRTHFSEAFF	TGTGCCTGGATTCGAACCCACTTCAGTGAAGCTTTCTTT
TRBV30	TRBJ1-6	14	few	.	CAWSDRTYNSPLHF	TGTGCCTGGAGTGACAGGACCTATAATTCACCCCTCCACTTT
TRBV28	TRBJ1-6	14	.	.	CASSSDGTNSPLHF	TGTGCCAGCAGTTCGGACGGCACTAATTCACCCCTCCACTTT
TRBV5-1	TRBJ2-7	12	.	.	CASSLQGEEQYF	TGCGCCAGCAGCTTGCAGGGAGAAGAGCAGTACTTC
TRBV4-1	TRBJ2-6	15	.	.	CASSQDFTGANVLTF	TGCGCCAGCAGCCAAGATTTCACAGGGGCCAACGTCCTGACTTTC
TRBV4-1	TRBJ2-1	17	.	TRBD1	CASSQDPGDRYYNEQFF	TGCGCCAGCAGCCAAGATCCCGGGGACAGGTATTACAATGAGCAGTTCTTC
TRBV5-4	TRBJ2-6	17	few	TRBD1	CASGSGQGASGANVLTF	TGTGCCAGCGGATCGGGACAGGGGGCCTCTGGGGCCAACGTCCTGACTTTC
TRBV5-1	TRBJ2-5	16	few	.	CASSLVVQGIEETQYF	TGCGCCAGCAGCTTGGTTGTACAGGGAATAGAAGAGACCCAGTACTTC
TRBV7-8	TRBJ2-2	15	.	.	CASSLLASATGELFF	TGTGCCAGCAGCTTATTGGCTAGCGCCACCGGGGAGCTGTTTTTT
TRBV30	TRBJ2-5	14	once	TRBD1	CAWSVRGGLETQYF	TGTGCCTGGAGTGTCAGAGGGGGCCTGGAGACCCAGTACTTC
TRBV30	TRBJ2-1	14	.	TRBD2	CACEAGGSYNEQFF	TGTGCCTGCGAAGCGGGGGGCTCCTACAATGAGCAGTTCTTC
TRBV29-1	TRBJ1-2	15	.	.	CSVDVEGQSYNGYTF	TGCAGCGTTGATGTGGAAGGACAGAGCTACAATGGCTACACCTTC
TRBV6-1	TRBJ2-5	15	.	.	CASRSDRSFQETQYF	TGTGCCAGCAGGAGCGACAGGTCCTTCCAAGAGACCCAGTACTTC
TRBV11-2	TRBJ2-5	12	.	.	CASSFTDETQYF	TGTGCCAGCAGCTTTACAGATGAGACCCAGTACTTC
TRBV30	TRBJ1-1	11	once	.	CAWSHKGEAFF	TGTGCCTGGAGCCACAAGGGTGAAGCTTTCTTT
TRBV7-9	TRBJ2-3	17	few	.	CASSLDRAGGQTDTQYF	TGTGCCAGCAGCTTAGATCGGGCAGGAGGGCAGACAGATACGCAGTATTTT
TRBV7-8	TRBJ1-2	15	.	.	CASRSPGTSAYGYTF	TGTGCCAGCAGGTCCCCCGGGACGTCGGCCTATGGCTACACCTTC
TRBV5-4	TRBJ2-4	16	few	.	CASTPHPPEAKNIQYF	TGTGCCAGCACCCCCCATCCCCCGGAGGCCAAAAACATTCAGTACTTC
TRBV30	TRBJ1-2	13	.	TRBD1	CAWSAWTGVGYTF	TGTGCCTGGAGCGCCTGGACAGGGGTGGGCTACACCTTC
TRBV18	TRBJ2-2	16	.	.	CASSPPSGSNTGELFF	TGTGCCAGCTCACCACCGTCAGGGTCCAACACCGGGGAGCTGTTTTTT
TRBV28	TRBJ1-2	15	.	TRBD1	CASSYVGTGLYGYTF	TGTGCCAGCAGTTATGTAGGGACAGGACTTTATGGCTACACCTTC
TRBV29-1	TRBJ2-2	12	.	.	CSVTSNTGELFF	TGCAGCGTAACTTCGAACACCGGGGAGCTGTTTTTT
TRBV23-1	TRBJ1-2	14	.	.	CASYREGVIYGYTF	TGCGCCAGCTACCGGGAGGGTGTCATCTATGGCTACACCTTC
TRBV27	TRBJ1-6	15	few	.	CASSVSSRFGSPLHF	TGTGCCAGCAGTGTTAGCAGTCGGTTTGGATCACCCCTCCACTTT
TRBV2	TRBJ2-3	15	few	.	CASSERQSKGDTQYF	TGTGCCAGCAGTGAAAGGCAGAGTAAGGGGGATACGCAGTATTTT
TRBV7-2	TRBJ2-3	11	.	.	CASSLVDTQYF	TGTGCCAGCAGCTTAGTAGATACGCAGTATTTT
TRBV5-1	TRBJ2-2	15	.	TRBD2	CASSSSGANTGELFF	TGCGCCAGCAGCTCTAGCGGAGCGAACACCGGGGAGCTGTTTTTT
TRBV30	TRBJ2-6	14	.	.	CAWSRGAGANVLTF	TGTGCCTGGAGTAGGGGGGCAGGGGCCAACGTCCTGACTTTC
TRBV29-1	TRBJ1-1	13	.	.	CSVEESGGREAFF	TGCAGCGTTGAGGAGTCGGGGGGACGTGAAGCTTTCTTT
TRBV29-1	TRBJ2-4	15	.	TRBD2	CSAPTSGGLGDIQYF	TGCAGCGCCCCGACTAGCGGGGGGTTGGGGGACATTCAGTACTTC
TRBV5-4	TRBJ2-5	13	few	TRBD1	CASKGTVQETQYF	TGTGCCAGCAAAGGGACAGTCCAAGAGACCCAGTACTTC
TRBV10-3	TRBJ2-7	15	.	.	CAISESQQGSYEQYF	TGTGCCATCAGTGAGTCGCAACAGGGTAGCTACGAGCAGTACTTC